The clone carrying this T cell receptor beta chain was counted only a few times. The antigen remains unidentified. Using immunoSEQ multiplex PCR, the repertoire was profiled, and TCRdb retains in-frame clones only, with some absent. This sample yields roughly 34,000 clones, of which about nine tenths are seen a single time; less than 5.5% belongs to the top ten. The data stem from a study of T cells in localized non-small cell lung cancer. General observations from the study: Adjacent uninvolved lung had the highest clonality, suggesting focused antigen responses. Adjacent lung had a median approximately 57 of the 100 largest tumor clones. Longer overall survival associated with higher blood T cell density; shorter survival with higher adjacent-lung clonality. Heterogeneity is still possible, as just one tumor region was sequenced.

This CDR3 is built from 14 residues. V lost 1 base to trimming and J lost 5 bases, with 10 bases between them. Germline V lookup: CDR1 SGHRS, CDR2 YFSETQ. This sequence joins TRBV5-1 and TRBJ1-5; D call uncertain. This receptor was obtained from a male donor at least 60 years old with stage III lung adenocarcinoma. Sample: peripheral blood, taken before any cancer treatment. The DNA for the CDR3 is TGCGCCAGCAGCTTGAATAGCGTCGATCAGCCCCAGCATTTT. Encoded protein: CASSLNSVDQPQHF.